The source of this TCR beta chain is a study of cytomegalovirus exposure and HLA in healthy donors. Germline CDR1 and CDR2: LNHDA and SQIVND (reference sequence). The CDR3 is made up of 15 amino acids. Deletions cut 6 bases from V and 5 bases from J, with 19 bases between. Some clones are missing from TCRdb's copy, which holds only in-frame ones; the method was immunoSEQ multiplex PCR. Seen here are under 300,000 clones, around 87% observed once, and the top ten hold 1% to 1.5%. Separate from the approximately 670-subject first cohort was the 120-subject validation cohort, to which the donors belonged.

This chain connects TRBV19 to TRBJ2-5, with D maybe TRBD2 (5 bases). This clonotype was obtained from a woman aged 25 to 45 in good health and CMV-seropositive. Sequenced material: PBMCs. The CDR3 coding sequence is TGTGCCAGTAGCCCCGGGCCGGAGTGGAGGGAGACCCAGTACTTC. Its translation: CASSPGPEWRETQYF. Full variable domain (remainder filled in from reference TRBV19 and TRBJ2-5): DGGITQSPKYLFRKEGQNVTLSCEQNLNHDAMYWYRQDPGQGLRLIYYSQIVNDFQKGDIAEGYSVSREKKESFPLTVTSAQKNPTAFYLCASSPGPEWRETQYFGPGTRLLVL.